This T cell receptor (beta chain) was profiled in a study of blood T cell repertoires in COVID-19. Study background: Donors in the United States, Italy and Spain gave samples during acute or convalescent COVID-19. T cells, B-cell-depleted T cells, or PBMCs provided the cDNA or gDNA that served as material.

Using immunoSEQ multiplex PCR, the repertoire was profiled, and TCRdb retains in-frame clones only, with some absent. The data contain fewer than 200,000 clones, 75% to 90% of them singletons. J was trimmed by 7 bases and V by 4 bases; bases with no gene match: 7. Germline CDR1 reads SGHAT; CDR2 reads FQNNGV. CDR3 length equals 15 residues. Sequencing was carried out using peripheral blood. This chain links TRBV11-2 with TRBJ2-2; 9 bases are shared with TRBD2. This clonotype was sampled from a woman of 80 years or more with active or convalescent COVID-19. The CDR3 reads CASSSGLASGGELFF. The CDR3 coding sequence is TGTGCCAGCAGCTCGGGACTAGCATCGGGCGGGGAGCTGTTTTTT.